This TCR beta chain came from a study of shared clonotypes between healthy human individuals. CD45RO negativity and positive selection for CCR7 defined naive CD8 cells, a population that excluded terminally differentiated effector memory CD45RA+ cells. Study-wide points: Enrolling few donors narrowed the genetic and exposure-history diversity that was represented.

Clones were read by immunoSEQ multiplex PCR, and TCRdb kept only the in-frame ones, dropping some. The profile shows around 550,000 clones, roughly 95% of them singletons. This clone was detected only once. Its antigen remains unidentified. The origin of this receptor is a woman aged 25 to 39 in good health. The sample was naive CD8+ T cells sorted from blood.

CDR3 sequence: CASSISGYGDTQYF. The CDR3 nucleotides read TGTGCCAGTAGTATATCGGGGTATGGAGATACGCAGTATTTT. V and J are TRBV19 and TRBJ2-3; D perhaps matches TRBD2 (5 bases). Trimming removed 2 bases from V and 5 bases from J, with 11 bases in between. Germline lookup yields CDR1 LNHDA and CDR2 SQIVND (reference sequence). The CDR3 has 14 residues.